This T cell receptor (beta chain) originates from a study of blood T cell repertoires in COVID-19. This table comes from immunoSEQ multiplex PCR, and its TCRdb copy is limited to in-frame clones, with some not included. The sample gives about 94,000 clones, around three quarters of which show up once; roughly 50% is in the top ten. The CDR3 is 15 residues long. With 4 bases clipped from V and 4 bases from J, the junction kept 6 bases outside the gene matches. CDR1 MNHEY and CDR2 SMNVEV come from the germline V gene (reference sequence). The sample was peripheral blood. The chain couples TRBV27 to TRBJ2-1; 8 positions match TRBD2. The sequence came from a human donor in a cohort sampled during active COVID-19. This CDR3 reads CASSSTSGAYNEQFF. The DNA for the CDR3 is TGTGCCAGCAGTTCCACTAGCGGAGCTTACAATGAGCAGTTCTTC.